What follows are 27 T cell receptor beta chains derived from one specimen sequenced in a study of technical replicates of blood from a few donors. The table came from immunoSEQ multiplex PCR; TCRdb's copy has only in-frame clones and leaves some out. Of tens of thousands of clones in the sample, approximately 94% were seen once. Sequenced input: T cells isolated from PBMCs. These receptors were obtained from a human donor in good health.

This chain joins TRBV7-9 and TRBJ2-7, with a weak D call TRBD2 (6 bases). Trimming removed 8 bases at V and 9 bases at J, with 17 bases between. CDR3 size: 12 residues. Germline V lookup: CDR1 SEHNR, CDR2 FQNEAQ (reference sequence). CDR3 sequence reads: CASSAGGAAQYF. Here the CDR3 DNA reads TGTGCCAGCTCTGCCGGAGGGGCAGCGCAGTACTTC.

This chain joins TRBV4-1 and TRBJ2-1; 11 nucleotides match TRBD2. V was pared by 4 bases and J by 1 base, with 9 bases of the junction left unmatched. Germline-derived CDR1 and CDR2 are MGHRA and YSYEKL. This CDR3 contains 18 residues. The CDR3 here is CASSLTLASGGSYNEQFF. The CDR3 bases are TGCGCCAGCAGCCTCACCCTCGCTAGCGGGGGGTCCTACAATGAGCAGTTCTTC.

The genes are TRBV2 and TRBJ2-7; TRBD1 agrees at 9 bases. Trimming removed 6 bases from V and 2 bases from J; junction bases left unmatched: 11. CDR3 length: 16 amino acids. The germline V gene encodes CDR1 SNHLY and CDR2 FYNNEI. The DNA of the CDR3 is TGTGCCAGCAGGGCCCCGGGACAGGGCTTTGCCTACGAGCAGTACTTC. This translates into CASRAPGQGFAYEQYF.

The chain has TRBV2 and TRBJ2-3; TRBD2 is a possible D gene (5 bases). This CDR3 contains 14 residues. Trimming took 4 bases from V and 5 from J, leaving 13 bases between them. Germline loops: CDR1 SNHLY, CDR2 FYNNEI. CDR3 sequence reads: CASSGRQAQDTQYF. CDR3 sequence (DNA): TGTGCCAGCAGTGGGAGGCAGGCCCAAGATACGCAGTATTTT.

The chain is built from TRBV19 and TRBJ1-5; the match to TRBD1 covers 7 bases. CDR3 size: 14 residues. Germline assignment: CDR1 LNHDA and CDR2 SQIVND (reference sequence). V lost 7 bases to trimming and J lost 4 bases; unmatched junction nucleotides: 7. The CDR3 protein is CASKEGAKNQPQHF. CDR3 sequence (DNA): TGTGCCAGTAAGGAGGGGGCGAAAAATCAGCCCCAGCATTTT.

The chain employs TRBV6-6 and TRBJ2-7; tentative D call: TRBD2 (5 bases). V was trimmed by 6 bases and J by 2 bases, leaving 11 bases between them. Germline values: CDR1 MNHNY, CDR2 SVGAGI (reference sequence). The CDR3 spans 13 residues. CDR3 protein: CASRKGETYEQYF. CDR3 in DNA: TGTGCCAGCAGAAAGGGAGAGACCTACGAGCAGTACTTC.

The chain recombines TRBV20-1 with TRBJ2-1; no clear D. V lost 0 bases, J lost 7 bases, and 4 bases lay in between. From germline, CDR1 is DFQATT and CDR2 SNEGSKA (reference sequence). The CDR3 totals 11 residues. The CDR3 sequence is CSARDPNEQFF. In nucleotides, the CDR3 is TGCAGTGCTAGAGATCCGAATGAGCAGTTCTTC.

The J gene is TRBJ2-3, the V gene TRBV2, with 9 bases fitting TRBD2. The trim removed 4 bases at V and 5 bases at J, leaving 7 bases unmatched. Germline CDR1 and CDR2: SNHLY and FYNNEI. The length of the CDR3 is 15 residues. The CDR3 spells CASSGGGANGDTQYF. The CDR3 DNA reads as TGTGCCAGCAGTGGCGGGGGGGCCAATGGAGATACGCAGTATTTT.

The chain is built from TRBV5-1 and TRBJ2-7; TRBD1 is a possible D gene (6 bases). This CDR3 contains 13 residues. From germline, CDR1 is SGHRS and CDR2 YFSETQ. V dropped 5 bases and J dropped 3 bases, with 12 bases sitting between them. The DNA of the CDR3 is TGCGCCAGCAGGGGGGACACCCGCTACGAGCAGTACTTC. This gives the protein CASRGDTRYEQYF.

This rearrangement joins TRBV29-1 to TRBJ2-3, with D perhaps TRBD2 (5 bases). V was trimmed by 3 bases and J by 0 bases, leaving 10 bases between them. Germline CDR1 reads SQVTM; CDR2 reads ANQGSEA. The CDR3 runs to 14 residues. CDR3 sequence (DNA): TGCAGCGTTGAGAGCGGTGCTAGCACAGATACGCAGTATTTT. It translates to CSVESGASTDTQYF.

This clone was counted between two and nine times. V gene TRBV28 combines with J gene TRBJ1-1, with 7 bases that match TRBD1. This CDR3 spans 13 amino acids. The germline CDR1 and CDR2 sequences are MDHEN and SYDVKM. The V segment lost 5 bases and the J segment 7 bases; nucleotides outside the gene matches: 7. The chain's CDR3 is CASSPGQVGEAFF. The CDR3 DNA sequence: TGTGCCAGCAGTCCCGGACAGGTCGGTGAAGCTTTCTTT.

This chain uses TRBV7-3 with TRBJ2-7; 8 nucleotides align to TRBD2. V gave up 2 bases and J gave up 4 bases; unmatched junction bases: 13. The germline V gene has CDR1 SGHTA and CDR2 FQGTGA. The CDR3 consists of 17 residues. The CDR3, as DNA: TGTGCCAGCAGCTTAGATCATTTCGCGAGCGGGAGTTACGAGCAGTACTTC. Its translation: CASSLDHFASGSYEQYF.

The V and J genes are TRBV30 and TRBJ1-5, with D perhaps matching TRBD1 (5 bases). CDR3 length: 14 amino acids. V lost 6 bases and J 2 bases, leaving 14 bases between the germline ends. CDR1 is GTSNPN, CDR2 SVGIG, per germline (reference sequence). In DNA form, the CDR3 reads TGTGCCTGCGATTTATCGGGGGGCAATCAGCCCCAGCATTTT. Translation: CACDLSGGNQPQHF.

This sequence joins TRBV7-2 and TRBJ1-1, with 8 bases lining up with TRBD1. The CDR3 is made up of 17 amino acids. The ends lost 2 bases at V and 0 bases at J; junction bases unmatched: 8. Germline values: CDR1 SGHTA, CDR2 FQGNSA. This CDR3 reads CASSLFAWDRMNTEAFF. Written as DNA, the CDR3 is TGTGCCAGCAGCTTATTCGCGTGGGACAGGATGAACACTGAAGCTTTCTTT.

The chain uses TRBV4-1 and TRBJ2-3, with 14 bases matching TRBD2. J lost 3 bases, V lost 4 bases, and 6 bases had no gene match. The CDR3 is made up of 17 amino acids. Germline lookup yields CDR1 MGHRA and CDR2 YSYEKL. The CDR3 sequence: CASSPRLAGGVTDTQYF. The CDR3 DNA is TGCGCCAGCAGCCCCCGACTAGCGGGGGGGGTAACAGATACGCAGTATTTT.

CDR3 bases: TGTGCCAGCAGCTTAGACAGAGGTGGCTACACCTTC. It specifies CASSLDRGGYTF. The V gene is TRBV11-2, the J gene TRBJ1-2; D gene uncertain. The CDR3 is made up of 12 amino acids. The V gene lost 0 bases and the J gene lost 7 bases, with 6 bases spanning the gap. The germline CDR1 and CDR2 sequences are SGHAT and FQNNGV.

The chain recombines TRBV6-5 with TRBJ1-1; D uncertain. The CDR3 contains 15 residues. Germline values: CDR1 MNHEY, CDR2 SVGAGI. V lost 5 bases to trimming and J lost 4 bases, with 17 bases between them. CDR3: CASSAKGRGSTEAFF. CDR3 sequence (DNA): TGTGCCAGCAGTGCTAAAGGACGAGGGAGCACTGAAGCTTTCTTT.

V gene TRBV5-6 combines with J gene TRBJ2-2, with 11 bases aligning to TRBD2. V was clipped by 0 bases and J by 2 bases; unmatched bases: 3. This CDR3 contains 17 residues. Germline CDR1 is SGHDT and CDR2 is YYEEEE. CDR3 sequence: CASSLGGLAANTGELFF. The CDR3 DNA reads TGTGCCAGCAGCTTGGGGGGACTAGCGGCCAACACCGGGGAGCTGTTTTTT.

This clone was counted between two and nine times. The chain is built from TRBV4-2 and TRBJ1-1, with D possibly TRBD1 on 6 matching bases. Trimming left V 4 bases short and J 1 base short, with 10 bases between. Germline CDR1 and CDR2: LGHNA and YNFKEQ. The CDR3 loop spans 14 amino acids. CDR3 residues: CASSRQDRNTEAFF. DNA of the CDR3: TGTGCCAGCAGCCGACAGGACAGGAACACTGAAGCTTTCTTT.

The chain combines TRBV21-1 with TRBJ1-6; the table assigns TRBD1, which was not confirmed against the DNA. TRBV21-1 is designated a pseudogene. This CDR3 is built from 21 residues. CDR3 sequence reads: CASSSPSPQGAFSQICSPLHF. The CDR3 nucleotides read TGTGCCAGCAGCTCCCCATCGCCACAGGGGGCGTTTAGTCAGATTTGTTCACCCCTCCACTTT.

The chain recombines TRBV5-1 with TRBJ2-5; D gene uncertain. Germline V gives CDR1 SGHRS, CDR2 YFSETQ. Trimming removed 1 base at V and 4 bases at J, with 5 bases between. This CDR3 contains 12 residues. The DNA of the CDR3 is TGCGCCAGCAGCTTGTTGCGAGAGACCCAGTACTTC. This encodes CASSLLRETQYF.

The chain recombines TRBV10-3 with TRBJ2-2; 9 nucleotides agree with TRBD2. The CDR3 length is 16 residues. Germline V gene data show CDR1 as ENHRY and CDR2 as SYGVKD. J lost 2 bases, V lost 10 bases, and 11 bases had no gene match. The CDR3 spells CATNRGGEGNTGELFF. In nucleotides, the CDR3 is TGTGCCACAAACCGCGGGGGGGAGGGTAACACCGGGGAGCTGTTTTTT.

The chain links TRBV6-1 to TRBJ2-5, with 9 bases matching TRBD1. Germline CDR1 MNHNS, CDR2 SASEGT. V shed 4 bases and J 5 bases; nucleotides not matched to a gene: 5. This CDR3 is 14 amino acids long. This CDR3 is CASSVDRGRETQYF. The DNA of the CDR3 is TGTGCCAGCAGTGTCGACAGGGGGAGGGAGACCCAGTACTTC.

This chain uses TRBV9 with TRBJ2-2, with 10 bases lining up with TRBD1. J gave up 5 bases and V 2 bases, and 3 bases lay outside the gene matches. Germline V lookup: CDR1 SGDLS, CDR2 YYNGEE. This CDR3 spans 15 amino acids. CDR3 sequence: CASSVGTGATGELFF. The DNA of the CDR3 is TGTGCCAGCAGCGTGGGGACAGGGGCAACCGGGGAGCTGTTTTTT.

Only one count was recorded for this clone. This chain joins TRBV5-1 and TRBJ2-1, with 9 bases identical to TRBD1. This CDR3 region has 14 residues. Looked up from germline, CDR1 is SGHRS and CDR2 is YFSETQ. Losses at the gene ends were 4 bases for V and 7 bases for J; bases not matched to a gene: 6. CDR3 sequence (DNA): TGCGCCAGCAGCCCGGGACAGGGTGAAAATGAGCAGTTCTTC. Its protein is CASSPGQGENEQFF. Full variable domain (outside the CDR3, taken from reference TRBV5-1 and TRBJ2-1): KAGVTQTPRYLIKTRGQQVTLSCSPISGHRSVSWYQQTPGQGLQFLFEYFSETQRNKGNFPGRFSGRQFSNSRSEMNVSTLELGDSALYLCASSPGQGENEQFFGPGTRLTVL.

This clone was counted once. The genes are TRBV28 and TRBJ2-3; D is uncertain. V was pared by 9 bases and J by 4 bases, with 17 bases between. CDR1 MDHEN and CDR2 SYDVKM come from the germline V gene. The CDR3 runs to 14 residues. The CDR3 reads CASSPGAAADTQYF. CDR3 nucleotides: TGTGCCAGTTCCCCCGGCGCGGCGGCAGATACGCAGTATTTT.

The rearrangement joins TRBV10-1 to TRBJ1-2; maybe TRBD1 (5 bases). The CDR3 runs to 11 residues. Germline loops: CDR1 WNHNN, CDR2 SYGVQD (reference sequence). V shed 10 bases and J shed 4 bases, with 10 bases lying between them. The CDR3 region is CANLQAYGYTF. The CDR3 coding sequence is TGCGCCAACCTACAGGCCTATGGCTACACCTTC.